These 14 T cell receptor beta chains originate from one sample sequenced in a study of blood T cell repertoires in COVID-19. The method was immunoSEQ multiplex PCR; TCRdb's version includes in-frame clones alone and lacks a portion of them. The data show 45,000 to 55,000 clones, around 84% seen once. The sequenced sample was peripheral blood. The receptors derive from a man aged 50 to 59 with acute or convalescent COVID-19.

CDR3 sequence (DNA): TGCGCCAGCAGCCCCGACGGACGGGAAAATTCACCCCTCCACTTT. It codes for CASSPDGRENSPLHF. The V gene is TRBV5-1, the J gene TRBJ1-6; D uncertain. The CDR3 consists of 15 residues. Germline V gene sequence: CDR1 SGHRS, CDR2 YFSETQ. Trimming stripped 4 bases from V and 7 bases from J, with 15 bases between. The variable domain in full, completed from reference TRBV5-1 and TRBJ1-6, reads KAGVTQTPRYLIKTRGQQVTLSCSPISGHRSVSWYQQTPGQGLQFLFEYFSETQRNKGNFPGRFSGRQFSNSRSEMNVSTLELGDSALYLCASSPDGRENSPLHFGNGTRLTVT.

The chain recombines TRBV3-1 (or the pseudogene TRBV3-2) with TRBJ1-2, with D possibly matching TRBD1 (5 bases). Germline V gene lookup returns CDR1 LGHDT and CDR2 YNNKEL (reference sequence). CDR3 length: 15 residues. The V end lost 0 bases, the J end lost 8 bases, and 16 bases lay between the germline ends. CDR3 sequence (DNA): TGTGCCAGCAGCCAAGATCAGGGTAGGGCTGGCGGCTACACCTTC. It is translated as CASSQDQGRAGGYTF.

The chain is built from TRBV4-1 and TRBJ2-7; TRBD2 matches at 15 bases. This CDR3 is 16 amino acids long. Germline V gene data show CDR1 as MGHRA and CDR2 as YSYEKL. The V segment lost 4 bases and the J segment 2 bases; nucleotides outside the gene matches: 3. CDR3 nucleotide sequence: TGCGCCAGCAGCCGAGGGACTAGCGGGAGGACCTACGAGCAGTACTTC. Its translation: CASSRGTSGRTYEQYF.

This chain connects TRBV5-1 to TRBJ1-1; 7 bases align to TRBD1. V lost 4 bases, J lost 4 bases, and 13 bases stayed unmatched. CDR1 is SGHRS, CDR2 YFSETQ, per germline. The CDR3 is 16 residues long. The CDR3 DNA follows: TGCGCCAGCAGCCGAATTGGCAGGGGGTCGGGCACTGAAGCTTTCTTT. Protein product: CASSRIGRGSGTEAFF.

This chain uses TRBV18 with TRBJ1-2; D is unclear. From germline, CDR1 is KGHSH and CDR2 LQKENI. V gave up 3 bases and J gave up 6 bases, with 5 bases separating them. The CDR3 contains 11 residues. The CDR3 DNA follows: TGTGCCAGCTCACCCCGGGATGGCTACACCTTC. Translation gives CASSPRDGYTF.

The V gene is TRBV11-2, the J gene TRBJ1-3, with 10 nucleotides matching TRBD1. This CDR3 has 15 residues. CDR1 is SGHAT and CDR2 is FQNNGV in the germline V gene. V shed 4 bases and J 4 bases; nucleotides not matched to a gene: 4. The CDR3 DNA sequence: TGTGCCAGCAGCTCGGGACAGGGGAAAGGAAACACCATATATTTT. Amino acid sequence: CASSSGQGKGNTIYF.

The chain carries TRBV2 and TRBJ2-5; 9 bases are shared with TRBD2. The CDR3 length is 15 residues. In germline, CDR1 is SNHLY, CDR2 FYNNEI. Germline trimming cut 6 bases from V and 1 base from J; bases unmatched to any gene: 6. The CDR3 region is CASRKAGGPQETQYF. DNA for the CDR3: TGTGCCAGCAGGAAAGCGGGGGGCCCCCAAGAGACCCAGTACTTC.

The chain couples TRBV19 to TRBJ1-4; D might be TRBD1 (5 bases). V was shortened by 5 bases and J by 10 bases, with 14 bases between the two germline ends. Germline V gene lookup returns CDR1 LNHDA and CDR2 SQIVND (reference sequence). The CDR3 length is 13 residues. The CDR3 DNA sequence: TGTGCCAGTAGTCTTGGGACTCAGGGAAAACTGTTTTTT. Protein sequence: CASSLGTQGKLFF.

The chain carries TRBV6-5 and TRBJ1-2; 8 nucleotides align to TRBD1. Germline-derived CDR1 and CDR2 are MNHEY and SVGAGI. V lost 8 bases and J lost 7; bases outside the gene matches: 3. This CDR3 region has 11 residues. The CDR3 DNA is TGTGCCAGCTCAGGGGGCAGTGGCTACACCTTC. This encodes CASSGGSGYTF.

V usage is TRBV19 and J usage is TRBJ2-2, with 8 bases lining up with TRBD1. V dropped 4 bases and J dropped 6; count of bases not matched to a gene: 10. This CDR3 has 16 amino acids. Germline assignment: CDR1 LNHDA and CDR2 SQIVND (reference sequence). The CDR3 nucleotides read TGTGCCAGTAGTAGTCCCGGACAGGGAAGGGCCGGGGAGCTGTTTTTT. It translates to CASSSPGQGRAGELFF.

This clone was observed a single time. The chain is built from TRBV5-4 and TRBJ1-2, with 7 bases identical to TRBD1. Per germline, CDR1 SGHNT and CDR2 YYREEE (reference sequence). CDR3 length equals 14 residues. The junction had 2 bases not matched to a gene; V was cut back by 1 base and J by 2 bases. The CDR3, as DNA: TGTGCCAGCAGCTTGATACAGGGGAACTATGGCTACACCTTC. Amino acids: CASSLIQGNYGYTF.

This clone was recorded a few times. The J gene is TRBJ1-2, the V gene TRBV30; D is possibly TRBD1 (6 bases). Trimming removed 0 bases at V and 1 base at J, with 18 bases between. Per the germline V gene, CDR1 is GTSNPN and CDR2 is SVGIG (reference sequence). This CDR3 contains 17 residues. The chain's CDR3 is CAWSVLSGGQGNYGYTF. In DNA form, the CDR3 reads TGTGCCTGGAGTGTACTGTCGGGGGGGCAGGGTAACTATGGCTACACCTTC.

The CDR3 loop reads CASRDRTFYNEQFF. The DNA for the CDR3 is TGTGCCAGCCGAGACAGGACCTTCTACAATGAGCAGTTCTTC. The chain uses TRBV19 and TRBJ2-1; the D gene is possibly TRBD1 (6 bases). Per the germline V gene, CDR1 is LNHDA and CDR2 is SQIVND (reference sequence). V was trimmed by 9 bases and J by 3 bases, leaving 15 bases between them. The CDR3 sequence is 14 residues long.

The genes are TRBV7-8 and TRBJ2-3; 8 positions match TRBD2. This CDR3 has 16 residues. The germline V gene encodes CDR1 SGHVS and CDR2 FQNEAQ. Trimming at V came to 1 base and at J to 2 bases, leaving 5 bases not matched to a gene. The CDR3 coding sequence is TGTGCCAGCAGCTTAGGGAAGCGGGGGCCCACAGATACGCAGTATTTT. The encoded protein is CASSLGKRGPTDTQYF. Full variable domain (missing parts from reference TRBV7-8 and TRBJ2-3): GAGVSQSPRYKVAKRGQDVALRCDPISGHVSLFWYQQALGQGPEFLTYFQNEAQLDKSGLPSDRFFAERPEGSVSTLKIQRTQQEDSAVYLCASSLGKRGPTDTQYFGPGTRLTVL.